This TCR beta chain stems from a study of blood T cell repertoires in COVID-19. Study context: From the United States, Italy and Spain came samples of acute and convalescent COVID-19.

Under the authors' procedure: How many nucleated cells were present was estimated from reference gene primer amplification. Generated by immunoSEQ multiplex PCR, the TCRdb table keeps only in-frame clones and is missing some. V and J calls and clone size are given by that table; D and trimming were obtained from the DNA. The sample consists of more than 130,000 clones, around 80% of them appearing once. Germline CDR1 reads GTSNPN; CDR2 reads SVGIG (reference sequence). Deletions cut 0 bases from V and 4 bases from J, with 9 bases between. CDR3 length: 13 amino acids. The sample was peripheral blood. The V call is TRBV30, the J call TRBJ1-2; tentatively, D is TRBD1 (5 bases). This receptor was obtained from a human donor in a cohort sampled during active COVID-19. CDR3 protein: CAWSVGGTYGYTF. CDR3 DNA sequence: TGTGCCTGGAGTGTGGGGGGAACCTATGGCTACACCTTC.